This entry lists 27 T cell receptor beta chains sequenced from one sample in a study of T-cell reconstitution after alpha-beta-depleted transplantation in children. The library targeted TCRbeta and was prepared with unique molecular identifiers. Using its own MiXCR run on the PCR reads, TCRdb lists one record per CDR3 protein. The data contain 380,000 or so distinct CDR3 sequences, 10% to 15% of them singletons. Specimen: PBMCs, collected from the stem cell graft. The receptors come from a human donor who donated a stem cell graft to a child with Fanconi anemia.

This clonotype was observed at least ten times. This rearrangement joins TRBV29-1 to TRBJ1-1, with D perhaps TRBD1 (6 bases). The CDR3 contains 11 residues. CDR1 and CDR2 (germline): SQVTM, ANQGSEA. With 7 bases removed from V and 12 bases from J, the gap between germline ends came to 18 bases. The CDR3 coding sequence is TGCAGCGCCCGGACAGAGCGAAGAACTTTCTTT. It translates to CSARTERRTFF.

There are a few counts of this clonotype. The rearrangement joins TRBV7-2 to TRBJ1-4; D is unresolved. Germline V gene data show CDR1 as SGHTA and CDR2 as FQGNSA. Trimming took off 3 bases at V and 4 bases at J, with 12 bases between the two ends. The CDR3 extends over 15 amino acids. This CDR3 is CASSLDGRRNEKLFF. CDR3 nucleotide sequence: TGTGCCAGCAGCTTGGACGGACGCCGTAATGAAAAACTGTTTTTT. The full variable domain, rest sourced from reference TRBV7-2 and TRBJ1-4, is GAGVSQSPSNKVTEKGKDVELRCDPISGHTALYWYRQSLGQGLEFLIYFQGNSAPDKSGLPSDRFSAERTGGSVSTLTIQRTQQEDSAVYLCASSLDGRRNEKLFFGSGTQLSVL.

The chain employs TRBV5-1 and TRBJ2-3, with D possibly being TRBD1 (6 bases). The CDR3 totals 14 residues. With 7 bases removed from V and 3 bases from J, the gap between germline ends came to 15 bases. Germline CDR1 reads SGHRS; CDR2 reads YFSETQ. The CDR3 bases are TGCGCCAGCTGTGGGGGCTTAGGGACAGATACGCAGTATTTT. This gives the protein CASCGGLGTDTQYF.

This clonotype has more than one count but fewer than ten. The chain combines TRBV29-1 with TRBJ1-5, with TRBD1 identical over 12 bases. V dropped 4 bases and J dropped 7; count of bases not matched to a gene: 5. This CDR3 region has 14 residues. The V gene's germline CDR1 is SQVTM and CDR2 ANQGSEA. The chain's CDR3 is CSVGGTGGEQPQHF. CDR3 DNA sequence: TGCAGCGTTGGCGGGACAGGGGGCGAACAGCCCCAGCATTTT.

This clonotype occurred a few times. The chain recombines TRBV5-1 with TRBJ2-6; no firm D call. CDR3 length: 16 residues. Germline V CDR1 and CDR2: SGHRS, YFSETQ. V shed 3 bases and J shed 0 bases, with 10 bases lying between them. In DNA, the CDR3 is TGCGCCAGCAGCTCCTTCACAGACTCTGGGGCCAACGTCCTGACTTTC. The encoded protein is CASSSFTDSGANVLTF.

This clonotype was counted only a few times. The chain links TRBV12-3 or TRBV12-4 to TRBJ2-4; tentative D call: TRBD1 (6 bases). The CDR3 is made up of 14 amino acids. Trimming left V 3 bases short and J 6 bases short, with 12 bases between. CDR3 coding DNA: TGTGCCAGCAGTTTCTCAGGGGCAGGAAACATTCAGTACTTC. Translating gives CASSFSGAGNIQYF.

This clonotype was recorded many times. The J gene is TRBJ2-1, the V gene TRBV21-1. TRBV21-1 is recorded as a pseudogene. The length of the CDR3 is 10 residues. The CDR3 DNA follows: TGTGCCAGTCCCTACAATGAGCAGTTCTTC. Its translation is CASPYNEQFF.

This clonotype has ten or more counts. The V call is TRBV29-1, the J call TRBJ2-3; D not certain. The CDR3 consists of 16 residues. V was clipped by 4 bases and J by 0 bases, with 17 bases between them. Germline-derived CDR1 and CDR2 are SQVTM and ANQGSEA. The CDR3 sequence: CSVVGKGTASTDTQYF. The CDR3 region has the DNA TGCAGCGTTGTTGGTAAAGGTACAGCTAGCACAGATACGCAGTATTTT.

Ten or more counts support this clonotype. The DNA of the CDR3 is TGCGCCAGCAGCCAAGCCTTCAGTTTCTCTGGGGCCAACGTCCTGACTTTC. Protein sequence: CASSQAFSFSGANVLTF. The J gene is TRBJ2-6, the V gene TRBV4-3, with D unclear. The ends were cut back, 1 base at V and 0 bases at J, with 10 bases in the middle. The germline CDR1 and CDR2 sequences are LGHNA and YSLEER. There are 17 residues in the CDR3.

The rearrangement links TRBV5-1 to TRBJ2-7, with TRBD2 as a possible D gene (5 bases). V shed 4 bases and J shed 0 bases, with 17 bases lying between them. The CDR3 is 16 residues long. Per the germline V gene, CDR1 is SGHRS and CDR2 is YFSETQ. The CDR3 is CASSPLLRESSYEQYF. The CDR3 coding sequence is TGCGCCAGCAGCCCCCTCCTAAGGGAGAGCTCCTACGAGCAGTACTTC.

This clonotype was seen a few times. The chain is built from TRBV19 and TRBJ1-5; no clear D gene. The CDR3 is 13 residues long. Germline V CDR1 and CDR2: LNHDA, SQIVND (reference sequence). Trimming removed 5 bases from V and 5 bases from J, with 10 bases in between. CDR3 sequence (DNA): TGTGCCAGTAGTCCGGGATTTGATCAGCCCCAGCATTTT. Translated: CASSPGFDQPQHF.

This clonotype was seen many times. The junction departs from the called germline gene at one end, perhaps through a read error. The chain recombines TRBV7-6 with TRBJ2-1; TRBD2 matches at 9 bases. Germline V gives CDR1 SGHVS, CDR2 FNYEAQ. CDR3 size: 14 residues. The CDR3 here is CASSIAGETNEQFF. The CDR3 nucleotides are TGTGCCAGCAGCATAGCGGGGGAGACCAATGAGCAGTTCTTC.

This clonotype has just a few counts. The genes are TRBV6-1 and TRBJ1-5; D is uncertain. This CDR3 spans 16 amino acids. CDR1 is MNHNS and CDR2 is SASEGT in the germline V gene. Trimming stripped 6 bases from V and 0 bases from J, with 15 bases between. CDR3 sequence reads: CASREVHFYSNQPQHF. CDR3 nucleotides: TGTGCCAGCAGAGAGGTACACTTCTATAGCAATCAGCCCCAGCATTTT.

The CDR3 spells CASSKQGIQETQYF. The DNA for the CDR3 is TGTGCCAGCAGTAAACAGGGTATCCAAGAGACCCAGTACTTC. The chain employs TRBV6-2 or TRBV6-3 and TRBJ2-5, with D perhaps TRBD1 (6 bases). Germline V gives CDR1 MNHEY, CDR2 SVGEGT. V lost 5 bases to trimming and J lost 1 base, with 11 bases between them. The CDR3 is made up of 14 amino acids.

The chain couples TRBV19 to TRBJ1-1; D ambiguous. Germline lookup yields CDR1 LNHDA and CDR2 SQIVND (reference sequence). The length of the CDR3 is 14 residues. Trimming stripped 4 bases from V and 5 bases from J, with 14 bases between. CDR3 protein: CASSTTVGVTEAFF. Written as DNA, the CDR3 is TGTGCCAGTAGTACAACAGTTGGGGTTACTGAAGCTTTCTTT.

This clonotype was counted between two and nine times. The chain combines TRBV5-1 with TRBJ1-6; no reliable D call. V lost 4 bases and J 10 bases, leaving 12 bases between the germline ends. The CDR3 is made up of 13 amino acids. Looked up from germline, CDR1 is SGHRS and CDR2 is YFSETQ. This chain's CDR3 is CASSLSPESPLHF. As DNA, the CDR3 is TGCGCCAGCAGCCTTTCACCTGAATCACCCCTCCACTTT.

This clonotype was observed at least ten times. J is TRBJ2-3 and V is TRBV4-3; perhaps D is TRBD1 or TRBD2 (5 bases each). V lost 0 bases and J 2 bases, leaving 15 bases between the germline ends. The CDR3 length is 17 residues. Germline V lookup: CDR1 LGHNA, CDR2 YSLEER. The CDR3 is CASSQDLRGSFTDTQYF. DNA of the CDR3: TGCGCCAGCAGCCAAGATCTGAGGGGAAGTTTCACAGATACGCAGTATTTT.

The genes are TRBV6-1 and TRBJ2-1; no reliable D call. The ends were cut back, 3 bases at V and 0 bases at J, with 12 bases in the middle. Germline CDR1 reads MNHNS; CDR2 reads SASEGT. The length of the CDR3 is 16 residues. CDR3 amino acids: CASSDASAVSYNEQFF. DNA for the CDR3: TGTGCCAGCAGTGATGCATCGGCCGTCTCCTACAATGAGCAGTTCTTC.

The sample holds many counts of this clonotype. The chain uses TRBV5-1 and TRBJ1-1; no firm D call. From germline, CDR1 is SGHRS and CDR2 YFSETQ. The CDR3 runs 13 residues. V was cut by 4 bases and J by 8 bases, with 15 bases left in between. The CDR3 protein is CASSAEPTLEAFF. Here the CDR3 DNA reads TGCGCCAGCAGCGCCGAACCTACTTTGGAAGCTTTCTTT.

The table lists this clonotype with many counts. V is TRBV6-1 and J is TRBJ2-1, with unresolved D. Germline CDR1 and CDR2: MNHNS and SASEGT. The CDR3 spans 14 residues. The germline V and J ends were trimmed by 3 bases and 1 base, with 7 bases remaining between them. The CDR3 sequence: CASSDSWSYNEQFF. The CDR3 nucleotides are TGTGCCAGCAGTGACAGCTGGTCCTACAATGAGCAGTTCTTC.

J is TRBJ1-5 and V is TRBV6-5, with 7 bases lining up with TRBD1. The germline V gene encodes CDR1 MNHEY and CDR2 SVGAGI. The CDR3 has 14 amino acids. J was trimmed by 0 bases and V by 5 bases; bases with no gene match: 1. The CDR3 loop is CASSNRGSNQPQHF. CDR3 DNA sequence: TGTGCCAGCAGTAACAGGGGTAGCAATCAGCCCCAGCATTTT.

This clonotype has more than one count but fewer than ten. The V call is TRBV11-2, the J call TRBJ1-1; 8 bases line up with TRBD1. Trimming cost V 7 bases and J 5 bases; bases outside gene matches: 15. This CDR3 is built from 16 residues. Germline V lookup: CDR1 SGHAT, CDR2 FQNNGV. The DNA of the CDR3 is TGTGCCAGCATCAGAGGACAGGGTGGGTTTAGGACTGAAGCTTTCTTT. Amino acids: CASIRGQGGFRTEAFF.

The sample holds a few counts of this clonotype. The J gene is TRBJ1-2, the V gene TRBV4-3; TRBD1 aligns across 7 bases. V lost 2 bases to trimming and J lost 7 bases; unmatched junction nucleotides: 22. Germline CDR1 and CDR2: LGHNA and YSLEER. CDR3 size: 19 residues. The CDR3 loop is CASSQSLPGTVVLFSGYTF. The CDR3 DNA follows: TGCGCCAGCAGCCAATCCCTCCCAGGGACAGTGGTCCTTTTTTCTGGCTACACCTTC.

This clonotype was counted ten times or more. The chain joins TRBV5-6 to TRBJ1-6; D is uncertain. Germline V CDR1 and CDR2: SGHDT, YYEEEE. This CDR3 is 15 amino acids long. V gave up 0 bases and J gave up 4 bases, with 8 bases separating them. The CDR3 loop is CASSLGGVYNSPLHF. The DNA for the CDR3 is TGTGCCAGCAGCTTGGGTGGAGTTTATAATTCACCCCTCCACTTT.

The V gene is TRBV7-2, the J gene TRBJ1-1; D not resolved. Germline CDR1 and CDR2: SGHTA and FQGNSA. The CDR3 has 14 amino acids. V was shortened by 0 bases and J by 1 base, with 6 bases between the two germline ends. The CDR3 coding sequence is TGTGCCAGCAGCTTAGCGCCGGCGAACACTGAAGCTTTCTTT. Its protein is CASSLAPANTEAFF.

The chain has TRBV7-9 and TRBJ2-5, with D possibly being TRBD1 or TRBD2 (5 bases each). The CDR3 spans 15 residues. Germline V lookup: CDR1 SEHNR, CDR2 FQNEAQ (reference sequence). The V end lost 0 bases, the J end lost 5 bases, and 13 bases lay between the germline ends. The CDR3 DNA reads TGTGCCAGCAGCTTAGCGCTGGGGGTATTGGAGACCCAGTACTTC. Translating it yields CASSLALGVLETQYF. The full variable domain, completed using reference TRBV7-9 and TRBJ2-5, is DTGVSQNPRHKITKRGQNVTFRCDPISEHNRLYWYRQTLGQGPEFLTYFQNEAQLEKSRLLSDRFSAERPKGSFSTLEIQRTEQGDSAMYLCASSLALGVLETQYFGPGTRLLVL.

This clonotype was detected a few times. V is TRBV7-8 and J is TRBJ2-7; TRBD2 might be the D (5 bases). Between the trimmed V and J ends, which lost 6 bases and 6 bases, there was a span of 9 bases. The germline V gene encodes CDR1 SGHVS and CDR2 FQNEAQ. This CDR3 has 11 amino acids. CDR3 amino acids: CASRQEGEQYF. CDR3 sequence (DNA): TGTGCCAGCAGACAAGAGGGCGAGCAGTACTTC.